Listed here is a single TCR beta chain. Its target is unknown. The data were obtained in a study of shared clonotypes between healthy human individuals. As originally analysed: Junction-only sequences without quality scores were provided by ImmunoSEQ, so filtering was different. The table came from immunoSEQ multiplex PCR; TCRdb's copy has only in-frame clones and leaves some out. That table is the source of V, J and clone size, and D and trimming were worked out from the DNA. In the table there are about 1.5 million clones, about 96% of which are singletons. Study-wide findings and caveats: Larger estimated richness was generally recorded for naive subsets relative to memory subsets. Shared clonotypes across all four donors exceeded non-shared ones in generation probability.

In germline, CDR1 is SGHRS, CDR2 YFSETQ. The CDR3 extends over 15 amino acids. V was pared by 2 bases and J by 0 bases, with 10 bases between. Input material: naive CD4+ T cells sorted from blood. Subset given: CD45RA+ positively selected. The chain joins TRBV5-1 to TRBJ2-3; D is uncertain. This TCR was recovered from a man aged 30 to 45 in good health. The CDR3 bases are TGCGCCAGCAGCTTCTCAACTTCAAGCACAGATACGCAGTATTTT. As protein: CASSFSTSSTDTQYF.